The source of this TCR beta chain is a study of untreated major depressive disorder. Around 29 ml of blood was drawn into EDTA tubes. Typically roughly 95% of enriched cells were CD4+. Profiling relied on immunoSEQ multiplex PCR, and the TCRdb table lists in-frame clones only, not all of them. The profile shows just over 20,000 clones, approximately 87% of them singletons. This clone appeared a single time. The antigen is not known. Whole-study findings and limits: Private clones made up every subject's top five TRBV05-01 clones.

CDR1 MNHEY and CDR2 SMNVEV come from the germline V gene (reference sequence). Trimming stripped 5 bases from V and 4 bases from J, with 16 bases between. The CDR3 is 15 amino acids. The sequence derives from a woman aged 25 to 39 in good health. The specimen sequenced was CD4+ T cells from PBMCs. The rearrangement links TRBV27 to TRBJ2-3; the D gene is possibly TRBD1 (7 bases). CDR3 sequence (DNA): TGTGCCAGCAGTCCGGAGGGGGCGCGGGCAGATACGCAGTATTTT. It encodes CASSPEGARADTQYF.